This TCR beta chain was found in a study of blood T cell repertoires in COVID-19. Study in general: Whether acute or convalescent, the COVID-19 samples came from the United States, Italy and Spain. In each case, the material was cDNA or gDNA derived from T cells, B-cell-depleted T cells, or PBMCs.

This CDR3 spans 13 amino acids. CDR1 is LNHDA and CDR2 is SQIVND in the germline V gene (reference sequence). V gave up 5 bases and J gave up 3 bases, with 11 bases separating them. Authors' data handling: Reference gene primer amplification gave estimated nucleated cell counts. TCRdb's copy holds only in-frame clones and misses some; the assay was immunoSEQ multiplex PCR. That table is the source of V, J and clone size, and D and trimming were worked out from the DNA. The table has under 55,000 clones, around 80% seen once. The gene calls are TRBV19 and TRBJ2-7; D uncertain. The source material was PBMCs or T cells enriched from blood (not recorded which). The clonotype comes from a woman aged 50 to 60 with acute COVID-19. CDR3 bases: TGTGCCAGTAGTGCTGCCACACGCTACGAGCAGTACTTC. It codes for CASSAATRYEQYF.